This TCR beta chain was identified in a study of blood T cell repertoires in COVID-19. Study at large: Sites across the United States, Italy and Spain contributed samples from acute and convalescent COVID-19.

The protocol was immunoSEQ multiplex PCR, while the TCRdb copy is restricted to in-frame clones and leaves out a portion. The sample consists of under 150,000 clones, about four fifths of them appearing once. Germline loops: CDR1 LNHDA, CDR2 SQIVND (reference sequence). With 0 bases removed from V and 5 bases from J, the gap between germline ends came to 11 bases. The CDR3 is made up of 14 amino acids. The material sequenced was peripheral blood. The TCR originated in a woman aged 40-49 years with acute or convalescent COVID-19. The gene calls are TRBV19 and TRBJ2-7; maybe TRBD1 (5 bases). The CDR3 loop reads CASSIDLGPDEQYF. The CDR3, as DNA: TGTGCCAGTAGTATAGATCTGGGGCCTGACGAGCAGTACTTC.